The 28 T cell receptor beta chains below come from one sample, sequenced in a study of blood T cell repertoires in COVID-19. Sequenced by immunoSEQ multiplex PCR; TCRdb stores in-frame clones only, minus some. Seen here are about 390,000 clones, just under 90% observed once, and the top ten hold approximately 9.3%. Sequenced sample: PBMCs or T cells enriched from blood (not recorded which). These receptors were taken from a woman aged 45 to 65 who had recovered from COVID-19.

The chain uses TRBV2 and TRBJ1-2; D unclear. V lost 0 bases and J 8 bases, leaving 16 bases between the germline ends. CDR1 SNHLY and CDR2 FYNNEI come from the germline V gene. This CDR3 region has 15 residues. In nucleotides, the CDR3 is TGTGCCAGCAGTGAAGCGCTGCGGGGAATTGGCGGCTACACCTTC. This codes for CASSEALRGIGGYTF.

The chain uses TRBV18 and TRBJ2-1, with 7 bases fitting TRBD1. The V and J ends lost 3 bases and 11 bases, in that order; junction bases with no gene match: 10. The germline gives CDR1 KGHSH, CDR2 LQKENI. The CDR3 runs 14 residues. The chain's CDR3 is CASSPNRDSIQQFF. Here the CDR3 DNA reads TGTGCCAGCTCACCTAACAGGGACAGCATTCAGCAGTTCTTC.

The chain links TRBV7-8 to TRBJ2-7; no firm D call. The CDR3 loop spans 13 amino acids. CDR1 is SGHVS, CDR2 FQNEAQ, per germline. Trimming took 3 bases from V and 1 from J, leaving 7 bases between them. For the CDR3, the DNA is TGTGCCAGCAGCTTTAGCTCTTCCTACGAGCAGTACTTC. Translation gives CASSFSSSYEQYF.

The V call is TRBV19, the J call TRBJ1-5; weak D call: TRBD1 (5 bases). Trimming stripped 3 bases from V and 1 base from J, with 10 bases between. The CDR3 totals 15 residues. Germline values: CDR1 LNHDA, CDR2 SQIVND (reference sequence). CDR3 amino acids: CASSISAGSNQPQHF. In DNA form, the CDR3 reads TGTGCCAGTAGTATTTCGGCAGGGAGCAATCAGCCCCAGCATTTT.

The rearrangement links TRBV10-3 to TRBJ1-3; D gene ambiguous. The germline CDR1 and CDR2 sequences are ENHRY and SYGVKD. Trimming removed 6 bases at V and 0 bases at J, with 12 bases between. This CDR3 region has 15 residues. CDR3 nucleotide sequence: TGTGCCATCAGCCGGACTCCCGGCTCTGGAAACACCATATATTTT. It translates to CAISRTPGSGNTIYF.

V usage is TRBV18 and J usage is TRBJ1-4; 10 nucleotides match TRBD1. Germline loops: CDR1 KGHSH, CDR2 LQKENI. V shed 8 bases and J 8 bases; nucleotides not matched to a gene: 17. The CDR3 totals 17 residues. CDR3 sequence reads: CASHLGTGAAGEEKLFF. The CDR3 nucleotides are TGTGCCAGCCACCTCGGGACAGGGGCCGCTGGTGAGGAAAAACTGTTTTTT.

The chain is built from TRBV27 and TRBJ2-7; tentatively, D is TRBD2 (6 bases). CDR3 length: 14 amino acids. Between the trimmed V and J ends, which lost 7 bases and 7 bases, there was a span of 20 bases. CDR1 and CDR2 from the germline V gene are MNHEY and SMNVEV (reference sequence). CDR3 nucleotide sequence: TGTGCCAGCAAGGGCAGCACATACGCGGGGGAGCAGTACTTC. Its protein is CASKGSTYAGEQYF.

The chain combines TRBV5-1 with TRBJ2-5; D remains ambiguous. Germline CDR1 and CDR2: SGHRS and YFSETQ. There are 12 residues in the CDR3. The V end was cut by 3 bases, the J end by 4 bases, with 7 bases between. The CDR3 sequence is CASSSPGETQYF. The CDR3 DNA reads TGCGCCAGCAGCTCACCCGGAGAGACCCAGTACTTC.

This clone occurred many times. This chain links TRBV25-1 with TRBJ2-2; 10 bases agree with TRBD2. The V and J ends lost 5 bases and 3 bases, in that order; junction bases with no gene match: 0. Germline CDR1 is MGHDK and CDR2 is SYGVNS. This CDR3 has 14 residues. DNA of the CDR3: TGTGCCAGCAGTAGCGGGGGGGACACCGGGGAGCTGTTTTTT. Protein: CASSSGGDTGELFF.

This clone appeared a single time. The rearrangement uses TRBV27 and TRBJ1-1, with D perhaps matching TRBD1 (5 bases). V was pared by 2 bases and J by 4 bases, with 11 bases between. Germline V CDR1 and CDR2: MNHEY, SMNVEV (reference sequence). This CDR3 contains 14 residues. CDR3: CASSLTRVSTEAFF. CDR3 nucleotides: TGTGCCAGCAGTTTAACCAGGGTGTCCACTGAAGCTTTCTTT.

The CDR3 coding sequence is TGCGCCAGCAGCTTGTCTAGCTACGCAGATACGCAGTATTTT. Protein: CASSLSSYADTQYF. V and J are TRBV5-1 and TRBJ2-3, with D possibly matching TRBD2 (5 bases). CDR1 is SGHRS, CDR2 YFSETQ, per germline. This CDR3 spans 14 amino acids. Between the trimmed V and J ends, which lost 1 base and 4 bases, there was a span of 10 bases.

V is TRBV5-5 and J is TRBJ2-1; D may be TRBD2 (5 bases). The CDR3 contains 15 residues. The germline V and J ends were trimmed by 5 bases and 4 bases, with 16 bases remaining between them. The V gene's germline CDR1 is SGHKS and CDR2 YYEKEE (reference sequence). The DNA for the CDR3 is TGTGCCAGCAGGGAACTGATCCGGGATTACAATGAGCAGTTCTTC. Translated: CASRELIRDYNEQFF.

This clone was counted only a few times. The chain recombines TRBV3-1 (or the pseudogene TRBV3-2) with TRBJ1-5; D uncertain. Between the trimmed V and J ends, which lost 4 bases and 4 bases, there was a span of 11 bases. The CDR3 has 14 amino acids. CDR1 is LGHDT, CDR2 YNNKEL, per germline (reference sequence). CDR3 amino acids: CASSPGILNQPQHF. The CDR3 nucleotides read TGTGCCAGCAGCCCCGGGATACTTAATCAGCCCCAGCATTTT.

The chain combines TRBV4-2 with TRBJ2-3; 8 bases line up with TRBD1. The CDR3 sequence is 16 residues long. The junction had 13 bases not matched to a gene; V was cut back by 0 bases and J by 11 bases. Germline CDR1 LGHNA, CDR2 YNFKEQ. The CDR3 coding sequence is TGTGCCAGCAGCCAAGATTATCAACAGACCGGGACAGGGCAGTATTTT. It codes for CASSQDYQQTGTGQYF.

The J gene is TRBJ1-5, the V gene TRBV5-8; weak D call: TRBD1 (6 bases). The CDR3 loop spans 16 amino acids. Germline V gene data show CDR1 as SGHTS and CDR2 as YDEGEE. Trimming left V 4 bases short and J 4 bases short, with 18 bases between. In nucleotides, the CDR3 is TGTGCCAGCAGCCAGAGCGGGGGCACCCAAAATCAGCCCCAGCATTTT. Translating it yields CASSQSGGTQNQPQHF.

The V and J genes are TRBV20-1 and TRBJ2-4, with 9 bases lining up with TRBD2. Trimming removed 4 bases from V and 10 bases from J; junction bases left unmatched: 2. Germline loops: CDR1 DFQATT, CDR2 SNEGSKA (reference sequence). The CDR3 loop spans 11 amino acids. As DNA, the CDR3 is TGCAGTGCTAAGAGCGGGAGGATTCAGTACTTC. Protein product: CSAKSGRIQYF.

J is TRBJ1-1 and V is TRBV18; 7 nucleotides agree with TRBD1. The CDR3 is 16 residues long. After removal of 3 bases from V and 7 bases from J, the junction contained 14 bases not matched to a gene. Germline V gives CDR1 KGHSH, CDR2 LQKENI. The CDR3 DNA sequence: TGTGCCAGCTCACCCCGGGCCGGGACAGCTCTACTTGAAGCTTTCTTT. Translating it yields CASSPRAGTALLEAFF.

The V and J genes are TRBV15 and TRBJ2-1; TRBD2 matches at 7 bases. CDR3 length: 16 residues. Germline V gene lookup returns CDR1 LNHNV and CDR2 YYDKDF (reference sequence). The V segment lost 4 bases and the J segment 0 bases; nucleotides outside the gene matches: 6. The CDR3 reads CATSTKLAPSYNEQFF. The CDR3 DNA is TGTGCCACCAGCACAAAACTAGCGCCCTCCTACAATGAGCAGTTCTTC.

The chain uses TRBV30 and TRBJ1-5; 9 nucleotides agree with TRBD1. The germline CDR1 and CDR2 sequences are GTSNPN and SVGIG (reference sequence). V lost 7 bases to trimming and J lost 7 bases; unmatched junction nucleotides: 8. There are 13 residues in the CDR3. The CDR3 DNA follows: TGTGCCTCTTCTCAGGGACAGGGACAGCCCCAGCATTTT. Protein: CASSQGQGQPQHF. Full variable domain (outside the CDR3, taken from reference TRBV30 and TRBJ1-5): SQTIHQWPATLVQPVGSPLSLECTVEGTSNPNLYWYRQAAGRGLQLLFYSVGIGQISSEVPQNLSASRPQDRQFILSSKKLLLSDSGFYLCASSQGQGQPQHFGDGTRLSIL.

V gene TRBV10-3 combines with J gene TRBJ1-5; 7 nucleotides align to TRBD1. V lost 10 bases to trimming and J lost 7 bases; unmatched junction nucleotides: 10. The germline V gene has CDR1 ENHRY and CDR2 SYGVKD. The CDR3 loop spans 13 amino acids. The CDR3: CATDTGDGQPQHF. The CDR3 DNA reads TGTGCCACCGATACAGGGGACGGGCAGCCCCAGCATTTT.

This clone has just one count. The gene calls are TRBV4-2 and TRBJ1-2, with a possible D match to TRBD1 (5 bases). The V gene lost 1 base and the J gene lost 0 bases, with 15 bases spanning the gap. From germline, CDR1 is LGHNA and CDR2 YNFKEQ. The CDR3 is 17 amino acids. The CDR3 region is CASSQAGGGGANYGYTF. As DNA, the CDR3 is TGTGCCAGCAGCCAAGCCGGCGGGGGGGGAGCTAACTATGGCTACACCTTC.

CDR3 sequence: CASSLMSTPEDTQYF. CDR3 DNA sequence: TGTGCCAGCAGCTTAATGTCGACACCAGAAGATACGCAGTATTTT. The chain joins TRBV11-1 to TRBJ2-3, with D unresolved. The ends were cut back, 2 bases at V and 5 bases at J, with 14 bases in the middle. The germline V gene has CDR1 SGHAT and CDR2 FQDESV (reference sequence). The CDR3 contains 15 residues.

This clone was counted a single time. Just one base apart from a much larger clone, this may be a read error. The chain is built from TRBV12-3 or TRBV12-4 and TRBJ1-1; D perhaps matches TRBD1 (6 bases). The CDR3 extends over 13 amino acids. Trimming left V 1 base short and J 4 bases short, with 7 bases between. The CDR3: CASSLDRVTEAFF. The CDR3 DNA sequence: TGTGCCAGCAGTTTAGACAGGGTCACTGAAGCTTTCTTT.

The chain couples TRBV28 to TRBJ1-6; 9 bases line up with TRBD1. This CDR3 spans 15 amino acids. V was clipped by 7 bases and J by 10 bases; unmatched bases: 11. Germline V CDR1 and CDR2: MDHEN, SYDVKM. The CDR3: CASTPSDRGRSPLHF. CDR3 sequence (DNA): TGTGCCAGCACCCCAAGTGACAGGGGGAGATCACCCCTCCACTTT.

The rearrangement joins TRBV28 to TRBJ2-5, with D possibly being TRBD2 (5 bases). V was trimmed by 6 bases and J by 7 bases, leaving 15 bases between them. Germline V gives CDR1 MDHEN, CDR2 SYDVKM. The CDR3 length is 13 residues. The CDR3 region is CASRDGPEGTQYF. The CDR3 nucleotides are TGTGCCAGCAGAGACGGCCCAGAGGGGACCCAGTACTTC.

As for this clone: This may be a read error: a much more frequent sequence differs by one nucleotide. This chain connects TRBV2 to TRBJ1-5; D unclear. There are 12 residues in the CDR3. Trimming removed 6 bases from V and 1 base from J, with 4 bases in between. The germline V gene encodes CDR1 SNHLY and CDR2 FYNNEI. The CDR3 region is CASRESNQPQHF. DNA of the CDR3: TGTGCCAGCAGGGAGAGCAATCAGCCCCAGCATTTT.

The V and J genes are TRBV2 and TRBJ1-5, with D possibly matching TRBD1 (5 bases). The V end was cut by 3 bases, the J end by 2 bases, with 11 bases between. The CDR3 is 15 residues long. CDR1 is SNHLY and CDR2 is FYNNEI in the germline V gene. The CDR3 DNA is TGTGCCAGCAGTGAGTGGGGGGAAGGCAATCAGCCCCAGCATTTT. It codes for CASSEWGEGNQPQHF.

This chain links TRBV2 with TRBJ1-4; no definite D call. CDR1 and CDR2 (germline): SNHLY, FYNNEI. V was shortened by 0 bases and J by 8 bases, with 16 bases between the two germline ends. The CDR3 contains 16 residues. The chain's CDR3 is CASSEALRGRSEKLFF. DNA of the CDR3: TGTGCCAGCAGTGAAGCGCTTCGGGGAAGGAGCGAAAAACTGTTTTTT.